The 11 T cell receptor beta chains below all came from one sample that was sequenced in a study of CD8 T cells in Susac syndrome. The authors reverse transcribed roughly 0.5 to 1 ug RNA with random hexamers. TCRdb processed the immunoSEQ multiplex PCR reads anew with MiXCR; each CDR3 protein has one entry. The repertoire holds some 150,000 distinct CDR3 sequences, with roughly 95% as singletons. Sequenced input: CD8+ T cells from PBMCs. The source of these receptors is a human donor with multiple sclerosis.

CDR3 region: CASSVGDSKIYGYTF. CDR3 DNA: TGTGCCAGCAGCGTTGGGGACAGCAAAATCTATGGCTACACCTTC. V usage is TRBV9 and J usage is TRBJ1-2, with 7 bases lining up with TRBD1. The germline V gene has CDR1 SGDLS and CDR2 YYNGEE. The CDR3 is 15 amino acids. The V segment lost 2 bases and the J segment 4 bases; nucleotides outside the gene matches: 8.

The rearrangement links TRBV20-1 to TRBJ2-1; 10 bases align to TRBD2. This CDR3 has 16 residues. Germline loops: CDR1 DFQATT, CDR2 SNEGSKA (reference sequence). The J segment lost 8 bases and the V segment lost 0 bases, leaving 10 bases of the junction unmatched. CDR3: CSARDILAGMIDEQFF. The CDR3 DNA is TGCAGTGCTAGAGATATACTAGCGGGGATGATCGATGAGCAGTTCTTC.

The chain combines TRBV27 with TRBJ1-1; 7 bases are shared with TRBD1. Germline V gene lookup returns CDR1 MNHEY and CDR2 SMNVEV (reference sequence). After removal of 6 bases from V and 6 bases from J, the junction contained 1 base not matched to a gene. CDR3 size: 11 residues. CDR3 nucleotide sequence: TGTGCCAGCAGACAGGGGTCTGAAGCTTTCTTT. This sequence encodes CASRQGSEAFF.

In its sample, this clonotype was seen a few times. This chain connects TRBV6-5 to TRBJ1-5; no clear D. Between the trimmed V and J ends, which lost 2 bases and 0 bases, there was a span of 2 bases. Germline V lookup: CDR1 MNHEY, CDR2 SVGAGI. This CDR3 is built from 13 residues. The CDR3 sequence is CASSYGSNQPQHF. The DNA of the CDR3 is TGTGCCAGCAGTTACGGTAGCAATCAGCCCCAGCATTTT.

The V and J genes are TRBV12-3 or TRBV12-4 and TRBJ2-5; perhaps TRBD1 as D (6 bases). This CDR3 contains 16 residues. V was clipped by 6 bases and J by 1 base, with 18 bases between them. The chain's CDR3 is CASSATGRDTQETQYF. Written as DNA, the CDR3 is TGTGCCAGCAGCGCGACAGGTAGAGACACCCAAGAGACCCAGTACTTC.

This chain connects TRBV29-1 to TRBJ1-2, with TRBD1 matching over 7 bases. The germline V gene has CDR1 SQVTM and CDR2 ANQGSEA. V lost 2 bases, J lost 8 bases, and 5 bases stayed unmatched. The CDR3 has 12 residues. The CDR3 sequence: CSVEQGGKGYTF. As DNA, the CDR3 is TGCAGCGTTGAACAGGGGGGAAAGGGCTACACCTTC. The whole variable domain, filled in from reference TRBV29-1 and TRBJ1-2, reads SAVISQKPSRDICQRGTSLTIQCQVDSQVTMMFWYRQQPGQSLTLIATANQGSEATYESGFVIDKFPISRPNLTFSTLTVSNMSPEDSSIYLCSVEQGGKGYTFGSGTRLTVV.

J is TRBJ1-4 and V is TRBV5-4; D call uncertain. V lost 4 bases and J lost 8, with 12 bases in between. The CDR3 loop spans 13 amino acids. The germline V gene has CDR1 SGHNT and CDR2 YYREEE (reference sequence). CDR3 DNA sequence: TGTGCCAGCAGCCCCCCCGCGGGGGAAAAACTGTTTTTT. It encodes CASSPPAGEKLFF.

This clonotype was seen a handful of times. V is TRBV29-1 and J is TRBJ2-7; maybe TRBD1 (5 bases). V was pared by 2 bases and J by 0 bases, with 8 bases between. The germline gives CDR1 SQVTM, CDR2 ANQGSEA. The CDR3 extends over 13 amino acids. The CDR3, as DNA: TGCAGCGTTGAACGAACAGGCTCCTACGAGCAGTACTTC. It yields the protein CSVERTGSYEQYF.

In DNA form, the CDR3 reads TGTGCCAGCGAATTGAACACTGAAGCTTTCTTT. It codes for CASELNTEAFF. This sequence joins TRBV19 and TRBJ1-1; no clear D. Trimming removed 9 bases at V and 0 bases at J, with 5 bases between. CDR1 and CDR2 (germline): LNHDA, SQIVND (reference sequence). The CDR3 extends over 11 amino acids.

The V call is TRBV5-4, the J call TRBJ1-2; D is undetermined. Per the germline V gene, CDR1 is SGHNT and CDR2 is YYREEE (reference sequence). This CDR3 has 13 residues. The V end lost 0 bases, the J end lost 6 bases, and 9 bases lay between the germline ends. CDR3 in DNA: TGTGCCAGCAGCTTGGTCCCAGACAATGGCTACACCTTC. It translates to CASSLVPDNGYTF. Together with reference TRBV5-4 and TRBJ1-2, the CDR3 gives the full variable domain: ETGVTQSPTHLIKTRGQQVTLRCSSQSGHNTVSWYQQALGQGPQFIFQYYREEENGRGNFPPRFSGLQFPNYSSELNVNALELDDSALYLCASSLVPDNGYTFGSGTRLTVV.

The chain recombines TRBV27 with TRBJ1-3, with D unclear. The germline V gene has CDR1 MNHEY and CDR2 SMNVEV (reference sequence). The CDR3 is 13 amino acids. V lost 8 bases and J lost 6, with 14 bases in between. For the CDR3, the DNA is TGTGCCAGCGGCATAATACAAGAAAACACCATATATTTT. Its protein is CASGIIQENTIYF.